This T cell receptor (beta chain) was retrieved from a study of tissue T cells after allogeneic stem cell transplantation. As for the study in general: Graft-versus-host disease patients received grafts, several unmodified and three CD34-selected to deplete T cells. Notes on the study in general: Limitations included a small, clinically heterogeneous cohort and limited sampling depth. Anatomically similar tissues had similar TCR repertoires within each patient.

As concerns this clone: Its specificity is unknown.

Germline V gives CDR1 SGHTA, CDR2 FQGNSA. The CDR3 is 14 residues long. The junction had 8 bases not matched to a gene; V was cut back by 5 bases and J by 7 bases. Some clones are missing from TCRdb's copy, which holds only in-frame ones; the method was immunoSEQ multiplex PCR. The sample records some 3,100 clones, 50% to 75% being singletons. Enrolled prospectively were adult allogeneic hematopoietic cell transplant recipients whose graft-versus-host disease was steroid-refractory. Here the sequenced sample was descending colon tissue, taken at autopsy. The receptor was isolated from a male patient at least 60 years old with steroid-refractory graft-versus-host disease after an allogeneic stem cell transplant. Some T cells may trace back to the graft donor. V gene TRBV7-2 combines with J gene TRBJ2-1, with 7 bases identical to TRBD1. The DNA for the CDR3 is TGTGCCAGCAGCCCGAGAGGGGGCGTGAATGAGCAGTTCTTC. Its translation is CASSPRGGVNEQFF.